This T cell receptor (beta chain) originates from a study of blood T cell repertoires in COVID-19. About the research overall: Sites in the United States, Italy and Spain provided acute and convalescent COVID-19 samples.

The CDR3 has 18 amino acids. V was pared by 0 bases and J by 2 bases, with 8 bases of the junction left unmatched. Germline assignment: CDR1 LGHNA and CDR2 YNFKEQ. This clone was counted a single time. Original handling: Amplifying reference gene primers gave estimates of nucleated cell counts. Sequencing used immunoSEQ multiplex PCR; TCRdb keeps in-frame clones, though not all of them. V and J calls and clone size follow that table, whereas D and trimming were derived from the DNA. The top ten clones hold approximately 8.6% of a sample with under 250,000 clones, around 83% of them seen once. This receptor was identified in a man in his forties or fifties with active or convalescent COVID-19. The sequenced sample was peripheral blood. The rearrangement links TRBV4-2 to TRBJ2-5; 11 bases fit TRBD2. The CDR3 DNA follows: TGTGCCAGCAGCCAAGATTCCCGACTAGCGGGGTTACAAGAGACCCAGTACTTC. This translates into CASSQDSRLAGLQETQYF.